Included here is one T cell receptor (beta chain) sequence, with context. The antigen is undetermined. Germline CDR1 reads LNHDA; CDR2 reads SQIVND (reference sequence). This CDR3 is 16 amino acids long. The V and J ends lost 0 bases and 7 bases respectively, with 16 bases between them. TCRdb called the reads again in MiXCR, with one record for every CDR3 protein. The data show some 920,000 distinct CDR3 sequences, around 30% seen once. The data derive from a study of T cell repertoires in cytomegalovirus infection. The source is a human donor in good health (CMV status not recorded). Some clones in this sample may be carry-over from other donors' samples. The rearrangement uses TRBV19 and TRBJ1-5; TRBD1 is a possible D gene (5 bases). The sequenced sample was cultured CD8+ T cells from PBMCs, obtained from culture after CMV antigen stimulation. The CDR3 here is CASSIDGWDLQQPQHF. CDR3 bases: TGTGCCAGTAGTATAGATGGGTGGGACCTCCAGCAGCCCCAGCATTTT.